This entry lists 30 T cell receptor beta chains sequenced from one sample in a study of blood T cells in healthy people across ages. With a J-beta primer mix and a sample-barcoded 5' primer, a second PCR ran about 6 to 11 cycles. One entry per CDR3 protein results from TCRdb running MiXCR on the 5' RACE reads. The sample shows approximately 1,100,000 distinct CDR3 sequences, over 35% of them seen only once. The sample was blood. The receptor set was obtained from a woman aged 60-75 years in good health.

This clonotype occurred a few times. The chain couples TRBV29-1 to TRBJ2-1, with D possibly TRBD2 on 6 matching bases. V was shortened by 5 bases and J by 9 bases, with 14 bases between the two germline ends. This CDR3 has 12 residues. CDR1 and CDR2 from the germline V gene are SQVTM and ANQGSEA. The DNA for the CDR3 is TGCAGCGTTCAACCGGGACTCGGTGAGCAGTTCTTC. It specifies CSVQPGLGEQFF.

Ten or more counts support this clonotype. The chain carries TRBV27 and TRBJ1-4; weak D call: TRBD1 (5 bases). V lost 2 bases and J lost 7, with 8 bases in between. This CDR3 has 13 residues. Germline assignment: CDR1 MNHEY and CDR2 SMNVEV (reference sequence). The CDR3 sequence is CASSLVRGEKLFF. Written as DNA, the CDR3 is TGTGCCAGCAGTTTAGTTAGGGGTGAAAAACTGTTTTTT.

This clonotype has a handful of counts. The V call is TRBV20-1, the J call TRBJ2-4, with TRBD2 matching 7 bases. The end of the DNA aligns better with TRBJ2-7, so the J call may be wrong. Germline values: CDR1 DFQATT, CDR2 SNEGSKA (reference sequence). This CDR3 has 13 residues. The CDR3 region has the DNA TGCAGTGCCCCTTCAGCGGGAAGGGGCGAGCAGTACTTC. Translating it yields CSAPSAGRGEQYF.

This clonotype was picked up a small number of times. The chain links TRBV27 to TRBJ2-3; TRBD1 agrees at 8 bases. The CDR3 extends over 16 amino acids. The junction had 8 bases not matched to a gene; V was cut back by 1 base and J by 5 bases. Per germline, CDR1 MNHEY and CDR2 SMNVEV (reference sequence). The CDR3 DNA reads as TGTGCCAGCAGTTTATACGCCGGCAGGGGGCAAGATACGCAGTATTTT. Residues: CASSLYAGRGQDTQYF.

This sequence joins TRBV10-3 and TRBJ2-1; D is unresolved. The CDR3 is made up of 16 amino acids. V lost 3 bases and J lost 0, with 12 bases in between. CDR1 is ENHRY, CDR2 SYGVKD, per germline. The CDR3 spells CAISDGAVSSYNEQFF. The CDR3 region has the DNA TGTGCCATCAGTGACGGAGCTGTCAGCTCCTACAATGAGCAGTTCTTC.

In this sample, this clonotype turned up once. The chain links TRBV20-1 to TRBJ1-5, with a tentative D call TRBD1 (5 bases). Per the germline V gene, CDR1 is DFQATT and CDR2 is SNEGSKA (reference sequence). The V end was cut by 0 bases, the J end by 1 base, with 13 bases between. This CDR3 comprises 16 residues. The CDR3 region is CSARERGRWSNQPQHF. CDR3 nucleotide sequence: TGCAGTGCTAGAGAAAGGGGTAGGTGGAGCAATCAGCCCCAGCATTTT.

The V gene is TRBV3-1, the J gene TRBJ2-5, with a tentative D call TRBD2 (6 bases). The CDR3 runs 15 residues. Looked up from germline, CDR1 is LGHDT and CDR2 is YNNKEL (reference sequence). V lost 3 bases and J 0 bases, leaving 11 bases between the germline ends. In nucleotides, the CDR3 is TGTGCCAGCAGCCAGATGACTAGTCACCAAGAGACCCAGTACTTC. It translates to CASSQMTSHQETQYF.

The chain links TRBV14 to TRBJ1-1; D gene unclear. The germline gives CDR1 SGHDN, CDR2 FVKESK. V shed 0 bases and J shed 4 bases, with 6 bases lying between them. The CDR3 extends over 13 amino acids. The CDR3 spells CASSQDRTTEAFF. CDR3 DNA sequence: TGTGCCAGCAGCCAAGATCGGACCACTGAAGCTTTCTTT.

The V gene is TRBV6-4, the J gene TRBJ2-4, with D possibly TRBD1 on 5 matching bases. The J call may be wrong; the DNA end is better matched by TRBJ2-7. Germline-derived CDR1 and CDR2 are MRHNA and SNTAGT. The CDR3 covers 16 residues. CDR3 DNA: TGTGCCAGCAGTGACTCGAAGGGGCTCTCTCCCTACGAGCAGTACTTC. It codes for CASSDSKGLSPYEQYF.

This clonotype is hyperexpanded (1% or more) by share. At one boundary the junction diverges from the germline segment, which might be a read error. The chain carries TRBV27 and TRBJ2-7; 10 bases line up with TRBD2. CDR1 and CDR2 from the germline V gene are MNHEY and SMNVEV (reference sequence). The CDR3 sequence is 14 residues long. The CDR3 loop reads CASSLSGRAYEQYF. CDR3 nucleotide sequence: TGCGCCAGCAGCTTGAGCGGGAGGGCCTACGAGCAGTACTTC.

The sample holds a few counts of this clonotype. V is TRBV10-3 and J is TRBJ2-7; D may be TRBD1 (6 bases). CDR1 is ENHRY, CDR2 SYGVKD, per germline. With 4 bases removed from V and 5 bases from J, the gap between germline ends came to 12 bases. This CDR3 has 13 amino acids. The CDR3 bases are TGTGCCATCAGTGTGGGAACAGGGAACGAGCAGTACTTC. Its protein product is CAISVGTGNEQYF.

V gene TRBV29-1 combines with J gene TRBJ1-5; D is uncertain. V was pared by 3 bases and J by 3 bases, with 9 bases between. The V gene's germline CDR1 is SQVTM and CDR2 ANQGSEA. The CDR3 is 13 residues long. The DNA of the CDR3 is TGCAGCGTTGATGTCGGTCCCAATCAGCCCCAGCATTTT. It encodes CSVDVGPNQPQHF. The variable domain in full, with the rest retrieved from reference TRBV29-1 and TRBJ1-5, is SAVISQKPSRDICQRGTSLTIQCQVDSQVTMMFWYRQQPGQSLTLIATANQGSEATYESGFVIDKFPISRPNLTFSTLTVSNMSPEDSSIYLCSVDVGPNQPQHFGDGTRLSIL.

The V call is TRBV5-1, the J call TRBJ2-6; 8 bases align to TRBD1. The CDR3 extends over 16 amino acids. Per the germline V gene, CDR1 is SGHRS and CDR2 is YFSETQ. Germline trimming cut 2 bases from V and 3 bases from J; bases unmatched to any gene: 4. The CDR3 is CASSFAGGSGANVLTF. CDR3 DNA sequence: TGCGCCAGCAGCTTTGCAGGGGGCAGTGGGGCCAACGTCCTGACTTTC.

The rearrangement uses TRBV7-2 and TRBJ2-7, with TRBD1 matching over 7 bases. The CDR3 runs 15 residues. Unmatched junction bases numbered 10, after V lost 1 base and J lost 7 bases. Germline lookup yields CDR1 SGHTA and CDR2 FQGNSA. Here the CDR3 DNA reads TGTGCCAGCAGCTTAGAGTTCCAGGGGGTCGGGGAGCAGTACTTC. It is translated as CASSLEFQGVGEQYF.

The chain links TRBV5-1 to TRBJ2-1; D uncertain. The germline V gene encodes CDR1 SGHRS and CDR2 YFSETQ. The CDR3 runs 12 residues. Trimming took 3 bases from V and 8 from J, leaving 9 bases between them. The CDR3 sequence is CASSWQQDEQFF. The CDR3 DNA reads TGCGCCAGCAGCTGGCAACAAGATGAGCAGTTCTTC.

CDR3 in DNA: TGTGCCAGCAGCTTAGGAAGACAGGTCGAGCGCACCGGGGAGCTGTTTTTT. The encoded protein is CASSLGRQVERTGELFF. The chain combines TRBV7-8 with TRBJ2-2, with D possibly TRBD1 on 6 matching bases. Per germline, CDR1 SGHVS and CDR2 FQNEAQ. The CDR3 is 17 residues long. V shed 1 base and J shed 4 bases, with 16 bases lying between them.

This clonotype was found a few times. This chain connects TRBV29-1 to TRBJ2-1; tentatively, D is TRBD2 (5 bases). This CDR3 contains 15 residues. Trimming removed 3 bases from V and 4 bases from J, with 16 bases in between. Germline V gene sequence: CDR1 SQVTM, CDR2 ANQGSEA. The CDR3 reads CSVDGSSTLYNEQFF. DNA of the CDR3: TGCAGCGTTGATGGGTCTAGCACTTTATACAATGAGCAGTTCTTC.

In this sample, this clonotype turned up a few times. The chain is built from TRBV11-2 and TRBJ2-7; the D gene is possibly TRBD1 (6 bases). CDR1 and CDR2 (germline): SGHAT, FQNNGV. Trimming left V 1 base short and J 1 base short, with 11 bases between. This CDR3 is 15 amino acids long. This CDR3 is CASSLAPDSSYEQYF. The CDR3 region has the DNA TGTGCCAGCAGCTTAGCTCCGGACAGTTCCTACGAGCAGTACTTC.

This rearrangement joins TRBV5-1 to TRBJ2-3; tentatively, D is TRBD1 (6 bases). The germline V and J ends were trimmed by 3 bases and 0 bases, with 11 bases remaining between them. There are 15 residues in the CDR3. In germline, CDR1 is SGHRS, CDR2 YFSETQ. The CDR3 DNA reads as TGCGCCAGCAGCTCACGACAGGTTAGCACAGATACGCAGTATTTT. It encodes CASSSRQVSTDTQYF.

This clonotype was detected a few times. This chain links TRBV25-1 with TRBJ2-5; 11 nucleotides agree with TRBD2. Germline assignment: CDR1 MGHDK and CDR2 SYGVNS. The J segment lost 4 bases and the V segment lost 0 bases, leaving 4 bases of the junction unmatched. This CDR3 comprises 16 residues. The CDR3 here is CASSEYMTSGTETQYF. DNA of the CDR3: TGTGCCAGCAGTGAATATATGACTAGCGGGACAGAGACCCAGTACTTC.

This clonotype was seen only a few times. V gene TRBV7-9 combines with J gene TRBJ1-2; D perhaps matches TRBD1 (6 bases). V was clipped by 5 bases and J by 4 bases, with 26 bases between them. Per the germline V gene, CDR1 is SEHNR and CDR2 is FQNEAQ (reference sequence). The CDR3 has 18 amino acids. The CDR3 DNA reads as TGTGCCAGCAGCCTATCCAGTCCCCTCGGGGGGGCCGGCTATGGCTACACCTTC. This translates into CASSLSSPLGGAGYGYTF.

This chain uses TRBV9 with TRBJ2-1, with TRBD2 identical over 11 bases. Germline V gene data show CDR1 as SGDLS and CDR2 as YYNGEE. CDR3 length: 16 residues. V dropped 3 bases and J dropped 2; count of bases not matched to a gene: 4. The CDR3 DNA reads TGTGCCAGCAGCGAAGGGACTAGCGGTCCCTACAATGAGCAGTTCTTC. Translating it yields CASSEGTSGPYNEQFF.

The chain is built from TRBV25-1 and TRBJ2-5; TRBD2 is a possible D gene (5 bases). In germline, CDR1 is MGHDK, CDR2 SYGVNS. V lost 2 bases and J lost 4, with 20 bases in between. The CDR3 totals 17 residues. CDR3 protein: CASSEGRGSEITETQYF. Here the CDR3 DNA reads TGTGCCAGCAGTGAAGGACGAGGGAGTGAGATTACAGAGACCCAGTACTTC.

This chain links TRBV7-2 with TRBJ2-2; D may match TRBD1 or TRBD2 (7 bases each). V was trimmed by 5 bases and J by 5 bases, leaving 15 bases between them. The CDR3 runs to 15 residues. Germline CDR1 and CDR2: SGHTA and FQGNSA. Here the CDR3 reads CASSLQGGKTGELFF. CDR3 DNA sequence: TGTGCCAGCAGCCTGCAGGGGGGGAAGACCGGGGAGCTGTTTTTT. Supplemented by reference TRBV7-2 and TRBJ2-2, the full variable domain reads GAGVSQSPSNKVTEKGKDVELRCDPISGHTALYWYRQSLGQGLEFLIYFQGNSAPDKSGLPSDRFSAERTGGSVSTLTIQRTQQEDSAVYLCASSLQGGKTGELFFGEGSRLTVL.

The J gene is TRBJ2-3, the V gene TRBV3-1, with 15 bases aligning to TRBD2. V was pared by 3 bases and J by 7 bases, with 8 bases of the junction left unmatched. Looked up from germline, CDR1 is LGHDT and CDR2 is YNNKEL (reference sequence). CDR3 size: 17 residues. This CDR3 is CASSHSGTSGRRYTQYF. The CDR3 region has the DNA TGTGCCAGCAGCCACTCCGGGACTAGCGGGAGGCGTTATACGCAGTATTTT.

This clonotype occurred a few times. V usage is TRBV29-1 and J usage is TRBJ2-1, with 7 bases matching TRBD1. The CDR3 length is 13 residues. The V and J ends lost 6 bases and 3 bases, in that order; junction bases with no gene match: 5. CDR1 and CDR2 (germline): SQVTM, ANQGSEA. The CDR3 nucleotides are TGCAGCGTGACAGGGTCCGGCTACAATGAGCAGTTCTTC. This codes for CSVTGSGYNEQFF.

The gene calls are TRBV3-1 and TRBJ2-5; D may be TRBD1 (6 bases). Trimming removed 2 bases at V and 4 bases at J, with 14 bases between. Germline CDR1 LGHDT, CDR2 YNNKEL (reference sequence). The CDR3 spans 15 residues. Here the CDR3 DNA reads TGTGCCAGCAGCCAATATACAGGGACACCAGAGACCCAGTACTTC. Its protein is CASSQYTGTPETQYF.

The chain recombines TRBV27 with TRBJ2-3; perhaps D is TRBD1 or TRBD2 (5 bases each). Trimming took 5 bases from V and 6 from J, leaving 15 bases between them. Germline V CDR1 and CDR2: MNHEY, SMNVEV (reference sequence). This CDR3 spans 14 amino acids. The CDR3 region has the DNA TGTGCCAGCAGTCCCTGGGACCGGAGGGATACGCAGTATTTT. Encoded protein: CASSPWDRRDTQYF.

This clonotype was found a few times. V is TRBV12-3 or TRBV12-4 and J is TRBJ2-5, with TRBD2 matching 7 bases. V gave up 8 bases and J gave up 4 bases; unmatched junction bases: 22. This CDR3 has 18 residues. The CDR3 bases are TGTGCCAGCCAGGTCTATGGGGGGAAGCGGGATCCCCGAGAGACCCAGTACTTC. This gives the protein CASQVYGGKRDPRETQYF.

The V and J genes are TRBV7-9 and TRBJ2-3; D possibly corresponds to TRBD2 (6 bases). The CDR3 runs to 15 residues. V dropped 5 bases and J dropped 5 bases, with 17 bases sitting between them. Germline CDR1 SEHNR, CDR2 FQNEAQ (reference sequence). CDR3 sequence reads: CASSRGSGLRDTQYF. Written as DNA, the CDR3 is TGTGCCAGCAGCCGGGGTAGCGGATTGAGAGATACGCAGTATTTT.